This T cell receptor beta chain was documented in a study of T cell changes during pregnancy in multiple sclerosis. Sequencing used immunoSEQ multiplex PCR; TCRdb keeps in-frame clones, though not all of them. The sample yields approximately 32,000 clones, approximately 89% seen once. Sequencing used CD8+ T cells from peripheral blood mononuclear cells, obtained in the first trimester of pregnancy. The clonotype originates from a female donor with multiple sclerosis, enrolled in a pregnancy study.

The CDR3 sequence is CASSQGLAGGYNEQFF. The CDR3 coding sequence is TGTGCCAGCAGCCAAGGACTAGCGGGAGGGTACAATGAGCAGTTCTTC. The chain is built from TRBV14 and TRBJ2-1; 14 positions match TRBD2. V gave up 1 base and J gave up 4 bases; unmatched junction bases: 0. This CDR3 is 16 amino acids long. From germline, CDR1 is SGHDN and CDR2 FVKESK.